These 9 T cell receptor beta chains were sequenced from one sample in a study of blood T cell repertoires in COVID-19. The assay was immunoSEQ multiplex PCR, and TCRdb's table has in-frame clones only and misses some. Here the sample spans a few hundred thousand clones, more than 85% being singletons. Sequencing used PBMCs or T cells enriched from blood (not recorded which). These TCRs come from a woman in her twenties or thirties who had recovered from COVID-19.

The chain combines TRBV6-5 with TRBJ1-5, with D possibly matching TRBD1 (5 bases). CDR3 length: 16 residues. The germline CDR1 and CDR2 sequences are MNHEY and SVGAGI. Trimming left V 4 bases short and J 0 bases short, with 13 bases between. The CDR3 here is CASSFSGHVSNQPQHF. CDR3 bases: TGTGCCAGCAGTTTTTCCGGACACGTTAGCAATCAGCCCCAGCATTTT.

The rearrangement uses TRBV28 and TRBJ1-2; 8 bases are a match to TRBD1. Germline lookup yields CDR1 MDHEN and CDR2 SYDVKM. The trim removed 6 bases at V and 5 bases at J, leaving 8 bases unmatched. The CDR3 covers 14 residues. The CDR3 is CASRQTGEEYGYTF. The CDR3 DNA follows: TGTGCCAGCAGGCAGACAGGGGAGGAATATGGCTACACCTTC.

The V gene is TRBV19, the J gene TRBJ1-1; perhaps TRBD1 as D (5 bases). The CDR3 runs to 14 residues. The ends were cut back, 8 bases at V and 4 bases at J, with 17 bases in the middle. Germline CDR1 reads LNHDA; CDR2 reads SQIVND (reference sequence). The CDR3 DNA reads TGTGCCAGTTTTACACAGATCGGGGGCACTGAAGCTTTCTTT. Its translation is CASFTQIGGTEAFF.

The gene calls are TRBV4-2 and TRBJ2-3; a weak D match, TRBD2 (7 bases). V was shortened by 1 base and J by 7 bases, with 24 bases between the two germline ends. CDR1 is LGHNA and CDR2 is YNFKEQ in the germline V gene. There are 18 residues in the CDR3. DNA for the CDR3: TGTGCCAGCAGCCAAGGTTCCTCGGGGGGCCGGAATATATATACGCAGTATTTT. Translating gives CASSQGSSGGRNIYTQYF.

The V gene is TRBV5-1, the J gene TRBJ1-1; 7 bases are a match to TRBD1. The V gene's germline CDR1 is SGHRS and CDR2 YFSETQ. There are 15 residues in the CDR3. After removal of 0 bases from V and 1 base from J, the junction contained 3 bases not matched to a gene. CDR3 DNA: TGCGCCAGCAGCTTGGACAGGGGCGCGAACACTGAAGCTTTCTTT. Residues: CASSLDRGANTEAFF.

The chain uses TRBV7-8 and TRBJ1-4, with D tentatively TRBD1 (6 bases). The CDR3 runs to 14 residues. Trimming pared 5 bases from V and 8 bases from J, leaving 15 bases between. Germline values: CDR1 SGHVS, CDR2 FQNEAQ. The CDR3 DNA reads as TGTGCCAGCAGCCCAGGGGTTGTACGGGAAAAACTGTTTTTT. It translates to CASSPGVVREKLFF.

The rearrangement joins TRBV11-2 to TRBJ2-7, with a weak D call TRBD1 (5 bases). V was trimmed by 2 bases and J by 2 bases, leaving 7 bases between them. CDR1 is SGHAT and CDR2 is FQNNGV in the germline V gene. The CDR3 runs to 13 residues. The CDR3 reads CASSLRQTYEQYF. In DNA, the CDR3 is TGTGCCAGCAGCTTACGACAGACCTACGAGCAGTACTTC.

In DNA form, the CDR3 reads TGTGCCTGGGCACCGTGGACAGAGAGTGAAGCTTTCTTT. It yields the protein CAWAPWTESEAFF. The rearrangement links TRBV30 to TRBJ1-1; D is perhaps TRBD1 (6 bases). The CDR3 covers 13 residues. Germline V CDR1 and CDR2: GTSNPN, SVGIG (reference sequence). V was shortened by 5 bases and J by 7 bases, with 17 bases between the two germline ends.

This chain links TRBV9 with TRBJ2-3; possibly TRBD2 for D (5 bases). The CDR3 consists of 17 residues. CDR1 and CDR2 from the germline V gene are SGDLS and YYNGEE. V gave up 0 bases and J gave up 5 bases, with 19 bases separating them. Here the CDR3 DNA reads TGTGCCAGCAGCGTAGGTGGGAAAGGGAGTTTTGGAGATACGCAGTATTTT. This encodes CASSVGGKGSFGDTQYF.